The present TCR beta chain was sequenced within a study of beta chain features in type 1 diabetes. Using CD45RO/CCR7/CD25/CD127/CD95/CD27, CD4+ naive, central memory, regulatory and stem cell-like memory cells were sorted. The whole isolated RNA underwent reverse transcription, so sequencing captured expressed TCRB transcripts. Using immunoSEQ multiplex PCR, the repertoire was profiled, and TCRdb retains in-frame clones only, with some absent. Of about 900,000 clones in the sample, 15% to 20% were seen once. The CDR3 totals 12 residues. The V gene lost 7 bases and the J gene lost 0 bases, with 6 bases spanning the gap. Germline V lookup: CDR1 SNHLY, CDR2 FYNNEI. Study observations and caveats: VDJ junctions in type 1 diabetes patients carried more deletions and fewer insertions. The naive, central memory and Treg TCRB repertoires of patients appeared to be more similar to one another than those of healthy donors. For TCRB rearrangement, an influence of HLA type remained unresolved here.

This clone was found a few times. Its antigen is not known. The rearrangement links TRBV2 to TRBJ2-5; D gene ambiguous. The source is a woman aged 18-30 years in good health. The sequencing sample was made of naive CD4+ T cells from blood. CDR3 residues: CASKWYQETQYF. The CDR3 nucleotides are TGTGCCAGCAAGTGGTACCAAGAGACCCAGTACTTC.